This TCR beta chain stems from a study of blood T cell repertoires in COVID-19. For the study at large: Acute and convalescent COVID-19 samples came from the United States, Italy and Spain.

V was pared by 5 bases and J by 0 bases, with 11 bases between. CDR1 SGHTA and CDR2 FQGNSA come from the germline V gene. The CDR3 is 15 amino acids. In the study's own analysis: Scientists estimated how many nucleated cells there were by amplifying reference gene primers. Sequencing used immunoSEQ multiplex PCR; TCRdb keeps in-frame clones, though not all of them. D and trimming come from the DNA, and the V and J calls and clone size come from that table. The data contain around 110,000 clones, 82% of them singletons. The chain uses TRBV7-2 and TRBJ2-1; no reliable D call. This clonotype was obtained from a man between 70 and 80 years old with active or convalescent COVID-19. The sample was peripheral blood. CDR3 residues: CASSAADTSYNEQFF. CDR3 DNA: TGTGCCAGCAGCGCAGCAGACACCTCCTACAATGAGCAGTTCTTC.